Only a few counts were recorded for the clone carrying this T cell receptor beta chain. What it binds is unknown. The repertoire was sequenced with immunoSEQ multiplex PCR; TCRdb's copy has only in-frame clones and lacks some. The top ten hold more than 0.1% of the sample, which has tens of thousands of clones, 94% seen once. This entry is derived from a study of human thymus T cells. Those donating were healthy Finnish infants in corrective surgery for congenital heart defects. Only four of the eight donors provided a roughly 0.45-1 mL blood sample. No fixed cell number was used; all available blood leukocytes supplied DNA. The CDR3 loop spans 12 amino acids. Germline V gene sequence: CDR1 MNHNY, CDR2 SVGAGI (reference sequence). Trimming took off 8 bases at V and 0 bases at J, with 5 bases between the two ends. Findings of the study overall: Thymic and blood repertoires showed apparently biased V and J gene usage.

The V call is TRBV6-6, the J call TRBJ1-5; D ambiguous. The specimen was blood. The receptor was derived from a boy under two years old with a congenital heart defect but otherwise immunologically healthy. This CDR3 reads CASRLSNQPQHF. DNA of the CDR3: TGTGCCAGCCGGCTTAGCAATCAGCCCCAGCATTTT.